This T cell receptor beta chain was sequenced during a study of T-cell memory formation after mild COVID-19. Study at large: Among the donors, TCR clusters were largely specific to each donor. Findings of the study overall: For contracting clones, CD4+ ones sat mainly in CM and EM, CD8+ in EMRA. Later expanders leaned toward CD4+, whereas clones contracting from day 15 to 85 were balanced CD4/CD8. Pre-infection memory harbored some responding clones, suggesting cross-reactive memory joined.

Each CDR3 protein gets one entry after TCRdb re-called the 5' RACE reads with MiXCR. The sample has about 160,000 distinct CDR3 sequences, around a third seen once. This clonotype was recorded a few times. Its specificity is unknown. Germline CDR1 and CDR2: LGHNA and YNFKEQ. This CDR3 spans 18 amino acids. V was clipped by 1 base and J by 2 bases, with 15 bases between them. The TCR comes from an adult woman who had mild COVID-19 (a few samples of this study predate the infection). Cell type and time point are not known. The V and J genes are TRBV4-2 and TRBJ2-6, with D possibly matching TRBD2 (6 bases). The sample comprised PBMCs or a T cell subset sorted from them (not recorded which). In DNA form, the CDR3 reads TGTGCCAGCAGCCAAGTAGGCCTAGCGACTACTGGGGCCAACGTCCTGACTTTC. Amino acids: CASSQVGLATTGANVLTF.